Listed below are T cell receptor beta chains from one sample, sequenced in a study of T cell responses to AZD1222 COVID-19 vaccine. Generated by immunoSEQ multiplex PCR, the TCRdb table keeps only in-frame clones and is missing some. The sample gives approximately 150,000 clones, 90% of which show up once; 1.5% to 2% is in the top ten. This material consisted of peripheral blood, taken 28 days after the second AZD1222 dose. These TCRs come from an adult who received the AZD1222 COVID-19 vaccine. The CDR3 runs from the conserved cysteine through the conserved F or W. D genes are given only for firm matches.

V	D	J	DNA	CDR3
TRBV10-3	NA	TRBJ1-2	TGTGCCATCAGGGAGGCAACTAACTATGGCTACACCTTC	CAIREATNYGYTF
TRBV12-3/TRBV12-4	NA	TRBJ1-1	TGTGCCAGCAGGACAGGACTGGCCACTGAAGCTTTCTTT	CASRTGLATEAFF
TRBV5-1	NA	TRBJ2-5	TGCGCCAGCAGCGCGGAGACCCAGTACTTC	CASSAETQYF
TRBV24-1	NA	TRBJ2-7	TGTGCCACCAGTGACTCTGGGACTCGTCCCTACGAGCAGTACTTC	CATSDSGTRPYEQYF
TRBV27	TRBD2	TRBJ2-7	TGTGCCAGCAGGCCGGGACTAAACTCCTACGAGCAGTACTTC	CASRPGLNSYEQYF
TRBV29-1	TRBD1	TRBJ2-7	TGCAGCGCTGAACGGACAGGGGGAGGGCAGTACTTC	CSAERTGGGQYF
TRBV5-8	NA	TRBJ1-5	TGTGCCAGCAGCTTGGCGGTGGTGGTTTATAGCAATCAGCCCCAGCATTTT	CASSLAVVVYSNQPQHF
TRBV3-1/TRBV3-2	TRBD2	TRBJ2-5	TGTGCCAGCAGCCAGATCTCTAGCGGGAGAGGAGAGACCCAGTACTTC	CASSQISSGRGETQYF
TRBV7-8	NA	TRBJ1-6	TGTGCCAGCACCTCTGGCCCCTCCAATTCACCCCTCCACTTT	CASTSGPSNSPLHF
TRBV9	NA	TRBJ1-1	TGTGCCAGCAGCGGGGGTGCAGGGTACACTGAAGCTTTCTTT	CASSGGAGYTEAFF
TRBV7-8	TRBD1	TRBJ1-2	TGTGCCAGCAGCCCCCACGGGACAGGGCTCCAAACTCATGGCTACACCTTC	CASSPHGTGLQTHGYTF